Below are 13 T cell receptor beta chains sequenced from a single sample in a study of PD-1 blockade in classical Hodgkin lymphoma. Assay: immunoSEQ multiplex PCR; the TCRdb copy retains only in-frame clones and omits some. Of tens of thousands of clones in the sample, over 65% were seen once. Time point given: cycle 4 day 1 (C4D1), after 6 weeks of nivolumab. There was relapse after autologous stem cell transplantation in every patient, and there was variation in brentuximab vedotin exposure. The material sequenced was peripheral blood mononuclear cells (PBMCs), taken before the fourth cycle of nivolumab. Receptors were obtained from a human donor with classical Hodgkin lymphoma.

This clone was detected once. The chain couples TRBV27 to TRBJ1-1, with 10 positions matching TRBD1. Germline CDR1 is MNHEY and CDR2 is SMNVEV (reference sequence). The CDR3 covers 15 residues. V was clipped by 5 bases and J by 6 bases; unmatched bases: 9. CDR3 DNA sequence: TGTGCCAGCAGTCCCCTTTGGACAGGGGGGCCTGAAGCTTTCTTT. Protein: CASSPLWTGGPEAFF.

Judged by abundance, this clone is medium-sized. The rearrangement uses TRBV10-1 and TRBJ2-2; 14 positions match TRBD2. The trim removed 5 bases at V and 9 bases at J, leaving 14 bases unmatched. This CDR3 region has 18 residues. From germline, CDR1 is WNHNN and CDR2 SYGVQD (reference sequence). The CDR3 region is CASSPGLAGGRLFRELFF. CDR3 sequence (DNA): TGCGCCAGCAGTCCCGGACTAGCGGGGGGTCGTCTCTTCCGGGAGCTGTTTTTT.

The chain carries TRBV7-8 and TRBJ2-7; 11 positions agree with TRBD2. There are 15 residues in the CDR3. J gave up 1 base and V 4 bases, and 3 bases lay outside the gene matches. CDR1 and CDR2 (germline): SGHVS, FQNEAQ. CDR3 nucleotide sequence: TGTGCCAGCAGCTCGAGACTAGCGGGATCCTACGAGCAGTACTTC. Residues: CASSSRLAGSYEQYF.

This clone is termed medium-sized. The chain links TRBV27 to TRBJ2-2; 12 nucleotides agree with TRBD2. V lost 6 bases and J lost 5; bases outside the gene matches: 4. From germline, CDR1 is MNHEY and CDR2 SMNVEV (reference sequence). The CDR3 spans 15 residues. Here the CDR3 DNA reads TGTGCCAGCAGGACTAGCGGGAGTAGTACCGGGGAGCTGTTTTTT. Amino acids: CASRTSGSSTGELFF.

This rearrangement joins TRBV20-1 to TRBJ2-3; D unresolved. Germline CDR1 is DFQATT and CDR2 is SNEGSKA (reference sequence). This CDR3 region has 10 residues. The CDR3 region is CSAADNTQYF. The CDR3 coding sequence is TGCAGCGCCGCCGATAATACGCAGTATTTT.

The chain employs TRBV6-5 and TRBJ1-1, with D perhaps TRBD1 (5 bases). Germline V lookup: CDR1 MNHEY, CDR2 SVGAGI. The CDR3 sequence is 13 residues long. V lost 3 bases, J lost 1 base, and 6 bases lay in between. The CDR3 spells CASSYGQNTEAFF. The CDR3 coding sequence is TGTGCCAGCAGTTATGGACAGAACACTGAAGCTTTCTTT.

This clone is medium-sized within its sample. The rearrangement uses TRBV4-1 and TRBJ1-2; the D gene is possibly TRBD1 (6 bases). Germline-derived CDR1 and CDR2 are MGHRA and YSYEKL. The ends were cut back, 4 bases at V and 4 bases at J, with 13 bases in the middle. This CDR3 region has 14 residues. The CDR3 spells CASSPPLTGYGYTF. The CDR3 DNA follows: TGCGCCAGCAGCCCCCCTCTGACAGGCTATGGCTACACCTTC.

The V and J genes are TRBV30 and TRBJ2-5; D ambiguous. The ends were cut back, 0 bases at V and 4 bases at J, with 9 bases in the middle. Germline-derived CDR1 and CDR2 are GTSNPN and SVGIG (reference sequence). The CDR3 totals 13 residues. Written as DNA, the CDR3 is TGTGCCTGGAGTGTACGGGTAGGAGAGACCCAGTACTTC. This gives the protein CAWSVRVGETQYF.

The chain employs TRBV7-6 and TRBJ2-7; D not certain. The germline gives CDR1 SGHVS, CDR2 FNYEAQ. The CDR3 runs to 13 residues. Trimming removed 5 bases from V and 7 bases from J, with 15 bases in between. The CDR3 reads CASSQYASGEQYF. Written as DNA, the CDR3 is TGTGCCAGCAGCCAATATGCATCCGGAGAGCAGTACTTC.

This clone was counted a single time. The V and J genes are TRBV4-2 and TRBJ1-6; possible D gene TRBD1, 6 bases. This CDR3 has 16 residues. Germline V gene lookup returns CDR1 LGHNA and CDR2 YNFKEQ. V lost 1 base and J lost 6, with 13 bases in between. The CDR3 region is CASSQGLGALNSPLHF. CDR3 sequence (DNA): TGTGCCAGCAGCCAAGGGCTGGGGGCCCTTAATTCACCCCTCCACTTT.

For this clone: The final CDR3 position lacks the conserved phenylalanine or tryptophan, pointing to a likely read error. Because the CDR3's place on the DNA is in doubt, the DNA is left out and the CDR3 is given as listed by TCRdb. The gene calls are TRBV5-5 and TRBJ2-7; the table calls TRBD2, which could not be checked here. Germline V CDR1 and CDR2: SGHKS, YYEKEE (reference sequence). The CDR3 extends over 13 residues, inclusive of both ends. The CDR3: CASSPFPDRTSES.

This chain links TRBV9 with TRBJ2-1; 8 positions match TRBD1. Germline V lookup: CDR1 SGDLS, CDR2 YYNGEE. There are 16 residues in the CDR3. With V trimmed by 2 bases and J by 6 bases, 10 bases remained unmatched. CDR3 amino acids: CASSVGGTGYINEQFF. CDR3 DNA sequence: TGTGCCAGCAGCGTTGGGGGGACAGGCTACATCAATGAGCAGTTCTTC.

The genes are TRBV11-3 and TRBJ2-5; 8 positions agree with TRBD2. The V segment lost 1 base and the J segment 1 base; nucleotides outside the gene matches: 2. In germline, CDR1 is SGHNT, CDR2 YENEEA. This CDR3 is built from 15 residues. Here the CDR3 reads CASSLAGGPQETQYF. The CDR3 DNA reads TGTGCCAGCAGCTTAGCGGGGGGGCCCCAAGAGACCCAGTACTTC. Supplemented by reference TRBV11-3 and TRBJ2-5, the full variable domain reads EAGVVQSPRYKIIEKKQPVAFWCNPISGHNTLYWYLQNLGQGPELLIRYENEEAVDDSQLPKDRFSAERLKGVDSTLKIQPAELGDSAVYLCASSLAGGPQETQYFGPGTRLLVL.